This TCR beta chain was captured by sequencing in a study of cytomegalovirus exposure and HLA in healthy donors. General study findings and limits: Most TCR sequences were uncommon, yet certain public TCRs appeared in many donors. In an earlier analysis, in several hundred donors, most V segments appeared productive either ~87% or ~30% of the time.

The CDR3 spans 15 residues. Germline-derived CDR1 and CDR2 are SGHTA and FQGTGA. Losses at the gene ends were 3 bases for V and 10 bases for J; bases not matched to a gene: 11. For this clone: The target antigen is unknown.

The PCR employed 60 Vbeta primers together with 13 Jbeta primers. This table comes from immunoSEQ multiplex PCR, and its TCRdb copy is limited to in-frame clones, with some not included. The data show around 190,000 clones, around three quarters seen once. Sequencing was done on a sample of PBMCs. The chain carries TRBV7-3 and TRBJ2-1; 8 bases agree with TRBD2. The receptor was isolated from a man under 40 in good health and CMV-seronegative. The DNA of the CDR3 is TGTGCCAGCAGCTTCCAAAAGCGGGAGTGTCTGGAGCAGTTCTTC. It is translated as CASSFQKRECLEQFF. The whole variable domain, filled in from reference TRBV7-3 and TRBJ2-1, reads GAGVSQTPSNKVTEKGKYVELRCDPISGHTALYWYRQSLGQGPEFLIYFQGTGAADDSGLPNDRFFAVRPEGSVSTLKIQRTERGDSAVYLCASSFQKRECLEQFFGPGTRLTVL.